This is a list of T cell receptor beta chains from one sample in a study of cytomegalovirus exposure and HLA in healthy donors. Sequenced by immunoSEQ multiplex PCR; TCRdb stores in-frame clones only, minus some. The data contain over 90,000 clones, roughly three quarters of them seen just once; the ten biggest clones take up around 20%. Material for sequencing was PBMCs. These receptor sequences come from an older woman in good health and CMV-seropositive. CDR3s include the opening cysteine and the closing phenylalanine or tryptophan. D genes are given only for firm matches. Rows give clone size only sometimes, using once, few, many, or a class for an expanded clone.

clone_size: once
j_call: TRBJ1-3
d_call: -
cdr3_length: 13
v_call: TRBV18
cdr3_nt: TGTGCCAGCTCACCCCCGGGGGGAAACACCATATATTTT
cdr3_aa: CASSPPGGNTIYF

clone_size: few
j_call: TRBJ2-3
d_call: -
cdr3_length: 16
v_call: TRBV27
cdr3_nt: TGTGCCAGCAGTTTATCGAGGTCTCTTGACACAGATACGCAGTATTTT
cdr3_aa: CASSLSRSLDTDTQYF

clone_size: -
j_call: TRBJ1-2
d_call: TRBD1
cdr3_length: 12
v_call: TRBV7-2
cdr3_nt: TGTGCCAGCAGGGGACAGCTCTATGGCTACACCTTC
cdr3_aa: CASRGQLYGYTF

clone_size: -
j_call: TRBJ1-1
d_call: -
cdr3_length: 13
v_call: TRBV6-5
cdr3_nt: TGTGCCAGCAGTTATCCAGGGAGGACCGAAGCTTTCTTT
cdr3_aa: CASSYPGRTEAFF

clone_size: -
j_call: TRBJ2-2
d_call: TRBD1
cdr3_length: 15
v_call: TRBV7-2
cdr3_nt: TGTGCCAGCAGCTTAGCGGACAGGGGGCTGTTTGAGCTGTTTTTT
cdr3_aa: CASSLADRGLFELFF

clone_size: -
j_call: TRBJ2-5
d_call: -
cdr3_length: 16
v_call: TRBV5-8
cdr3_nt: TGTGCCAGCAGCTTGGGGCGAATTAGGGGTGTGGGGACCCAGTACTTC
cdr3_aa: CASSLGRIRGVGTQYF

clone_size: -
j_call: TRBJ2-2
d_call: -
cdr3_length: 14
v_call: TRBV18
cdr3_nt: TGTGCCAGCTCACCGCCTTTCCCAGTCGGGGAGCTGTTTTTT
cdr3_aa: CASSPPFPVGELFF

clone_size: -
j_call: TRBJ1-1
d_call: -
cdr3_length: 16
v_call: TRBV18
cdr3_nt: TGTGCCAGCTCACCACTTAGCCAGGGCCCGAACACTGAAGCTTTCTTT
cdr3_aa: CASSPLSQGPNTEAFF

clone_size: -
j_call: TRBJ2-3
d_call: TRBD2
cdr3_length: 15
v_call: TRBV10-3
cdr3_nt: TGTGCCATCAGTGCGTCTAGCGGGAGGTCAGATACGCAGTATTTT
cdr3_aa: CAISASSGRSDTQYF

clone_size: -
j_call: TRBJ2-1
d_call: -
cdr3_length: 14
v_call: TRBV4-1
cdr3_nt: TGCGCCAGCAGCCAAGGGGTGGCTAGTGGTGAGCAGTTCTTC
cdr3_aa: CASSQGVASGEQFF